A selection of T cell receptor beta chains follows, all from one sample in a study of graft-versus-host responses after intestinal transplantation. Sequenced by immunoSEQ multiplex PCR; TCRdb stores in-frame clones only, minus some. The sample consists of 4,000 or so clones, about 70% of them appearing once. The source was ileum tissue, collected approximately 340 days after intestinal transplantation. The receptors come from a human patient who received an intestinal transplant, so some T cells may come from the graft donor. Each CDR3 is given with its conserved first and last residue. The D gene is left open where the match is weak. Only part of the rows carry a size: once, few, many, or a class if the clone is expanded.

V	size	J	D	DNA	CDR3
TRBV28	once	TRBJ2-7	.	TGTGCCAGCAGTTTTTTTATGTTCGACGAGCAGTACTTC	CASSFFMFDEQYF
TRBV27	.	TRBJ2-3	.	TGTGCCAGCAGTTTATGGGAGGCTAGCACAGATACGCAGTATTTT	CASSLWEASTDTQYF
TRBV29-1	.	TRBJ2-3	.	TGCAGCGCCGGGAGTTCTGATACGCAGTATTTT	CSAGSSDTQYF
TRBV7-2	.	TRBJ2-2	.	TGTGCCAGCAGCCCAAATCCCATCGGGGAGCTGTTTTTT	CASSPNPIGELFF
TRBV5-4	.	TRBJ1-2	TRBD1	TGTGCCAGCAGCCCGACGGGACAGGCTAACTATGGCTACACCTTC	CASSPTGQANYGYTF
TRBV27	.	TRBJ2-7	.	TGTGCCAGCAGTTTAGGGGGGGAGCAGTACTTC	CASSLGGEQYF
TRBV2	.	TRBJ2-1	TRBD1	TGTGCCAGCATACTCCGGGACAGGGATAATGAGCAGTTCTTC	CASILRDRDNEQFF
TRBV28	.	TRBJ1-6	TRBD1	TGTGCCAGCAGCCCGACAGGGCCCCTTGGATCACCCCTCCACTTT	CASSPTGPLGSPLHF
TRBV2	once	TRBJ2-1	.	TGTGCCAGCAGTCCCAGGACCGCGGGTTACAATGAGCAGTTCTTC	CASSPRTAGYNEQFF
TRBV6-6	.	TRBJ1-5	.	TGTGCCAGCAGTTACGCGACAGGCTATAGCAATCAGCCCCAGCATTTT	CASSYATGYSNQPQHF
TRBV6-1	.	TRBJ2-3	.	TGTGCCAGCAGTAAAGCGACTAGCACAGATACGCAGTATTTT	CASSKATSTDTQYF
TRBV10-3	.	TRBJ2-7	.	TGTGCCATCAGCGGGGAGGTAGAGACCGGCTACGAGCAGTACTTC	CAISGEVETGYEQYF
TRBV30	.	TRBJ2-1	TRBD1	TGTGCCTGGAGTGTCCGAGGGACAGGGGGCAATGAGCAGTTCTTC	CAWSVRGTGGNEQFF
TRBV9	.	TRBJ2-5	.	TGTGCCAGCAGCCCCGGAGGGTGGGAGACCCAGTACTTC	CASSPGGWETQYF
TRBV15	.	TRBJ2-7	TRBD2	TGTGCCACCAGCTTGCCCGCGGGACTAGCGGGAGGCTCGGTCTACGAGCAGTACTTC	CATSLPAGLAGGSVYEQYF
TRBV2	.	TRBJ2-7	TRBD2	TGTGCCAGCAGTCGGACTAGCGCAAGCTCCTACGAGCAGTACTTC	CASSRTSASSYEQYF
TRBV19	.	TRBJ2-7	TRBD1	TGTGCCAGTAGTTCCCGGGACAGGGGCCCCTACGAGCAGTACTTC	CASSSRDRGPYEQYF
TRBV6-1	.	TRBJ1-5	TRBD1	TGTGCCAGCAGCGGGACAGGGCGGGAACAGCCCCAGCATTTT	CASSGTGREQPQHF
TRBV7-3	.	TRBJ2-5	TRBD2	TGTGCCAGCAGCATTAGCGGGTGGGAGACCCAGTACTTC	CASSISGWETQYF
TRBV4-1	.	TRBJ2-1	.	TGCGCCAGCAGCCAAGAAGGGGGGGCCCAAGGCGATGAGCAGTTCTTC	CASSQEGGAQGDEQFF